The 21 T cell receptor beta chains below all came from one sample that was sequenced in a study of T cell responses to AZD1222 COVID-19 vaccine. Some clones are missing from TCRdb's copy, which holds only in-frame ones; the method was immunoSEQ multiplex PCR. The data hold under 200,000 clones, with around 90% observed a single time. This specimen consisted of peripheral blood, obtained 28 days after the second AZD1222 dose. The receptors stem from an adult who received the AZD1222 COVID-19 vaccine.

The CDR3 DNA follows: TGTGCCAGCAGCCCGTTAGCTTGGGATACGCAGTATTTT. Residues: CASSPLAWDTQYF. This chain connects TRBV12-3 or TRBV12-4 to TRBJ2-3; unclear D gene. V lost 6 bases, J lost 6 bases, and 13 bases lay in between. CDR3 length equals 13 residues.

CDR3 DNA: TGTGCCAGCAGCGCTAGGGGGCTTGGAGAAAAACTGTTTTTT. Translated, it gives CASSARGLGEKLFF. The V gene is TRBV2, the J gene TRBJ1-4; 7 bases fit TRBD1. J gave up 8 bases and V 6 bases, and 9 bases lay outside the gene matches. Germline V CDR1 and CDR2: SNHLY, FYNNEI. CDR3 length: 14 amino acids.

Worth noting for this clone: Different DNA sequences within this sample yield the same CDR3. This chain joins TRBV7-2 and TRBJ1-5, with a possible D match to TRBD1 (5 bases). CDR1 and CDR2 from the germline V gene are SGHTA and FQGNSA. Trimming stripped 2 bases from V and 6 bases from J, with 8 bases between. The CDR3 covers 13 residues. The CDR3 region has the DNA TGTGCCAGCAGCTTATCCGGGGGTCAGCCCCAGCATTTT. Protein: CASSLSGGQPQHF.

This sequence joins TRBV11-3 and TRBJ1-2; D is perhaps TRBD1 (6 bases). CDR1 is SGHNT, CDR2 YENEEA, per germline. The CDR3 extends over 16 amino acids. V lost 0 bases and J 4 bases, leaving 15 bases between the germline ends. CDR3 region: CASSLDDSGEGYGYTF. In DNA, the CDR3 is TGTGCCAGCAGCTTAGACGATTCAGGGGAGGGCTATGGCTACACCTTC.

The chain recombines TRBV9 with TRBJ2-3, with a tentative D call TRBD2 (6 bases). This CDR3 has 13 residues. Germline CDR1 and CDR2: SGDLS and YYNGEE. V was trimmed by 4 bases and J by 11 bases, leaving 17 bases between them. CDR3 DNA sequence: TGTGCCAGCAGCCCCCGGGACTCCATAAGGCAGTATTTT. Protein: CASSPRDSIRQYF.

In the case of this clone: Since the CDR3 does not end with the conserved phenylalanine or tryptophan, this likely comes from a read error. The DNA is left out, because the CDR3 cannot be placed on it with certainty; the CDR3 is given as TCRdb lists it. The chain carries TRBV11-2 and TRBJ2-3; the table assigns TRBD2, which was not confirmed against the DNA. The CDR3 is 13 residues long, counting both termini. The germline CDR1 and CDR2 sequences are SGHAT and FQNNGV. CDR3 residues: CASSSRTSGELSS.

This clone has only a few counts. This chain's CDR3 is CASSQVPSFALNEQFF. CDR3 sequence (DNA): TGCGCCAGCAGCCAAGTGCCGTCTTTCGCCTTAAATGAGCAGTTCTTC. The chain combines TRBV4-3 with TRBJ2-1, with unresolved D. Trimming shortened V by 1 base and J by 7 bases, and 17 bases separated the two germline ends. The germline CDR1 and CDR2 sequences are LGHNA and YSLEER. The CDR3 runs 16 residues.

CDR3 nucleotides: TGCGCCAGCGGCAAAGAGGGACTAGCGGAGGGTATCCAGTACTTC. This gives the protein CASGKEGLAEGIQYF. The chain joins TRBV5-1 to TRBJ2-5; 11 bases map to TRBD2. This CDR3 has 15 residues. The V gene's germline CDR1 is SGHRS and CDR2 YFSETQ. V lost 7 bases, J lost 10 bases, and 15 bases stayed unmatched.

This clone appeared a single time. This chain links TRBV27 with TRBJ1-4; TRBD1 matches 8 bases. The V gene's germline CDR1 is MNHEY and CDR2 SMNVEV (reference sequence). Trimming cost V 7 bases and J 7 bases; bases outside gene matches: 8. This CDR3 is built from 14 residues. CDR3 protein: CASKQGVGAEKLFF. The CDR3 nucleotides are TGTGCCAGCAAACAGGGGGTCGGGGCTGAAAAACTGTTTTTT.

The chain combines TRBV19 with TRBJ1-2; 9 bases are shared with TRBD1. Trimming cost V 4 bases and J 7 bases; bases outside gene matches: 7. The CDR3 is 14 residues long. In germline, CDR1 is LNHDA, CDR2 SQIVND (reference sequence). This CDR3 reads CASSTAGQGSGYTF. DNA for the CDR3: TGTGCCAGTAGTACAGCCGGACAGGGGAGTGGCTACACCTTC. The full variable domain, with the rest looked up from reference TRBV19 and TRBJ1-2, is DGGITQSPKYLFRKEGQNVTLSCEQNLNHDAMYWYRQDPGQGLRLIYYSQIVNDFQKGDIAEGYSVSREKKESFPLTVTSAQKNPTAFYLCASSTAGQGSGYTFGSGTRLTVV.

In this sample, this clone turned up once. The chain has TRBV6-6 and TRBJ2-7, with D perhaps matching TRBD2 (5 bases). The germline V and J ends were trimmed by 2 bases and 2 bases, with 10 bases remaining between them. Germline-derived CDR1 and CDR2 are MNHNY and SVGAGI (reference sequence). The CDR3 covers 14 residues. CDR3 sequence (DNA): TGTGCCAGCAGTTACAGGACGGGAACCTACGAGCAGTACTTC. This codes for CASSYRTGTYEQYF.

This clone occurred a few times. CDR3 loop: CASSLGGIGYEQYF. CDR3 DNA: TGCGCCAGCAGCTTGGGGGGGATTGGCTACGAGCAGTACTTC. The rearrangement joins TRBV5-1 to TRBJ2-7; D may be TRBD1 or TRBD2 (5 bases each). The germline CDR1 and CDR2 sequences are SGHRS and YFSETQ. This CDR3 has 14 residues. The germline V and J ends were trimmed by 0 bases and 3 bases, with 10 bases remaining between them.

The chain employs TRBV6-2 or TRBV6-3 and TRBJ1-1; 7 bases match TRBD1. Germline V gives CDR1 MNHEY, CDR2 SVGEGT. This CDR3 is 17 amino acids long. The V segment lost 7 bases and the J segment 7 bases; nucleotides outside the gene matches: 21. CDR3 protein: CASTPSTTGRSRIEAFF. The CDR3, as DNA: TGTGCCAGCACCCCTTCGACGACAGGGCGATCCAGAATTGAAGCTTTCTTT.

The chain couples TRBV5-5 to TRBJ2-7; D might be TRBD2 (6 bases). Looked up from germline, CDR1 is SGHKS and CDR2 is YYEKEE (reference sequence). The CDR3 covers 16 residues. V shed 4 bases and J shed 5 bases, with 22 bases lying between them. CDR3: CASSRAGTAGLHEQYF. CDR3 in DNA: TGTGCCAGCAGCAGGGCCGGGACGGCGGGACTTCACGAGCAGTACTTC. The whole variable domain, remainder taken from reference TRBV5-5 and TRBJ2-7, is DAGVTQSPTHLIKTRGQQVTLRCSPISGHKSVSWYQQVLGQGPQFIFQYYEKEERGRGNFPDRFSARQFPNYSSELNVNALLLGDSALYLCASSRAGTAGLHEQYFGPGTRLTVT.

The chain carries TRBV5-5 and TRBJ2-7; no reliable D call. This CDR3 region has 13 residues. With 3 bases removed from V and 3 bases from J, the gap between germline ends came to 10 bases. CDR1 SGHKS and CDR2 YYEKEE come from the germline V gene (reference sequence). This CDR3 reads CASSSPNLYEQYF. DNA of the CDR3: TGTGCCAGCAGCTCTCCTAACCTCTACGAGCAGTACTTC.

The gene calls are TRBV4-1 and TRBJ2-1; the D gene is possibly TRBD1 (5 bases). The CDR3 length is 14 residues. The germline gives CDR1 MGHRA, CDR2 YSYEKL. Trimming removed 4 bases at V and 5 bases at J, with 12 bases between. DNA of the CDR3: TGCGCCAGCAGCCCCGCAGGGCTACACAATGAGCAGTTCTTC. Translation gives CASSPAGLHNEQFF.

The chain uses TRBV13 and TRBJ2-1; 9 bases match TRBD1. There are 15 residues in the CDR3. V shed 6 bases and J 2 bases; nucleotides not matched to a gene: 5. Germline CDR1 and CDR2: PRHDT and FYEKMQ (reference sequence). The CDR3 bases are TGTGCCAGCAGAGCCGGGACAGGGACCTACAATGAGCAGTTCTTC. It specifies CASRAGTGTYNEQFF.

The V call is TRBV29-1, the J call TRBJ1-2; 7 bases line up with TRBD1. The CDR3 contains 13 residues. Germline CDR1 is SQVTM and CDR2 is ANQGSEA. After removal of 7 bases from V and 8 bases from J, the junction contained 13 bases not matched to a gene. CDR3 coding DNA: TGCAGCGCCAAAAGTGGGGACAGAGTAGGCTACACCTTC. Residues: CSAKSGDRVGYTF.

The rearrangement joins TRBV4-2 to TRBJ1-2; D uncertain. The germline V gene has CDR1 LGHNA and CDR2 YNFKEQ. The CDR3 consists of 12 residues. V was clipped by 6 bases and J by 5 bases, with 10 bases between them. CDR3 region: CASRGQRYGYTF. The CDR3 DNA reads TGTGCCAGCAGAGGCCAGAGATATGGCTACACCTTC.

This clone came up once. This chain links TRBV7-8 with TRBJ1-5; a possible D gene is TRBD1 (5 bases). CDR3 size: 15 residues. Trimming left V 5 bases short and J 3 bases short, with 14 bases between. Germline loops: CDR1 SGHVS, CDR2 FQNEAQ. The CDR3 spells CASSPPGGFNQPQHF. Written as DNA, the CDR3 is TGTGCCAGCAGCCCTCCCGGGGGGTTCAATCAGCCCCAGCATTTT.

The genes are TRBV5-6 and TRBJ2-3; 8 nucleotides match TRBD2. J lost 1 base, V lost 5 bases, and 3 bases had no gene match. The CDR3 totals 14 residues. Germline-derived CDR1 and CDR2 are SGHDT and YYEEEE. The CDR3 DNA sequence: TGTGCCAGCAGGGCGGGGGGTGGCACAGATACGCAGTATTTT. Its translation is CASRAGGGTDTQYF.